These T cell receptor beta chains were read from a single sample in a study of T cell repertoires in cytomegalovirus infection. Their antigen targets remain unknown. TCRdb called the reads again in MiXCR, with one record for every CDR3 protein. The sample has over 45,000 distinct CDR3 sequences; roughly a fifth are singletons. The sample consisted of CD8+ T cells from cultured PBMCs, taken from culture after CMV antigen stimulation. The receptor source for this set is a human donor in good health (CMV status not recorded). Some clones in this sample may be carry-over from other donors' samples. Each CDR3 is given with its conserved first and last residue. D genes are given only for firm matches. The listing skips clone size in some rows; elsewhere it reads once, few, many or a size class.

j_call | clone_size | d_call | v_call | cdr3_aa | cdr3_nt
TRBJ1-6 | few | NA | TRBV7-8 | CASRRTGTPGVTPLHF | TGTGCCAGCAGACGTACCGGGACCCCGGGCGTGACACCCCTCCACTTT
TRBJ1-1 | many | NA | TRBV5-6 | CASTPHVKQVLNTEAFF | TGTGCCAGCACCCCACACGTAAAACAGGTGTTGAACACTGAAGCTTTCTTT
TRBJ1-6 | many | TRBD1 | TRBV27 | CASRPGQGHSPLHF | TGTGCCAGCAGGCCGGGACAGGGGCATTCACCCCTCCACTTT
TRBJ1-5 | NA | NA | TRBV19 | CASSIDAGSQPQHF | TGTGCCAGTAGTATAGACGCAGGTAGTCAGCCCCAGCATTTT
TRBJ2-1 | NA | TRBD2 | TRBV7-9 | CASSPTSGMSSYNEQFF | TGTGCCAGCAGCCCGACTAGCGGCATGAGCTCCTACAATGAGCAGTTCTTC
TRBJ1-5 | NA | NA | TRBV7-6 | CASSPGVDSNQPQHF | TGTGCCAGCAGCCCAGGGGTGGATAGCAATCAGCCCCAGCATTTT
TRBJ2-5 | many | TRBD2 | TRBV5-1 | CASSSGLAGGGETQYF | TGCGCCAGCAGCTCAGGACTAGCGGGAGGCGGAGAGACCCAGTACTTC
TRBJ2-3 | few | TRBD2 | TRBV9 | CASSFTSGRDFVPSTDTQYF | TGTGCCAGCAGCTTTACTAGCGGGAGGGATTTCGTTCCCAGCACAGATACGCAGTATTTT
TRBJ2-1 | few | NA | TRBV19 | CASSILATTDEQFF | TGTGCCAGTAGTATCCTAGCGACAACCGATGAGCAGTTCTTC
TRBJ2-7 | NA | NA | TRBV29-1 | CSVDKLNTYEQYF | TGCAGCGTTGATAAACTTAACACCTACGAGCAGTACTTC
TRBJ1-2 | NA | TRBD1 | TRBV20-1 | CSAKTDRGSGWVDGYTF | TGCAGTGCCAAAACAGACAGGGGATCTGGATGGGTTGATGGCTACACCTTC
TRBJ2-5 | many | TRBD1 | TRBV7-9 | CASSSGQRETQYF | TGTGCCAGCAGCTCGGGACAGAGGGAGACCCAGTACTTC
TRBJ2-7 | many | TRBD2 | TRBV6-2/TRBV6-3 | CASSVLAGEIGEQYF | TGTGCCAGCTCCGTGCTAGCGGGAGAAATCGGCGAGCAGTACTTC
TRBJ2-1 | few | NA | TRBV5-6 | CASSLNRAEVWFF | TGTGCCAGCAGCTTGAATAGGGCGGAGGTTTGGTTCTTC
TRBJ2-2 | NA | NA | TRBV15 | CATSRDWEGTQAGELFF | TGTGCCACCAGCAGAGATTGGGAAGGGACTCAAGCCGGGGAGCTGTTTTTT
TRBJ1-6 | NA | NA | TRBV9 | CASSDRPNSPLHF | TGTGCCAGCAGCGATCGACCAAATTCACCCCTCCACTTT
TRBJ2-4 | NA | NA | TRBV28 | CASSDHIAKNIQYF | TGTGCCAGCAGTGATCATATAGCCAAAAACATTCAGTACTTC
TRBJ1-1 | few | NA | TRBV6-2/TRBV6-3 | CASSYSVASTEAFF | TGTGCCAGCAGTTACTCTGTAGCCTCCACTGAAGCTTTCTTT
TRBJ1-5 | NA | NA | TRBV19 | CASSALQENQPQHF | TGTGCCAGTAGTGCCCTACAAGAAAATCAGCCCCAGCATTTT
TRBJ2-2 | NA | TRBD2 | TRBV9 | CASTPRLGAGGASTGELFF | TGTGCCAGCACCCCCAGGTTGGGCGCGGGGGGGGCGAGCACCGGGGAGCTGTTTTTT
TRBJ2-7 | few | TRBD1 | TRBV3-1 | CASSQETTGGSYEQYF | TGTGCCAGCAGCCAAGAGACGACAGGGGGAAGTTACGAGCAGTACTTC
TRBJ1-3 | NA | NA | TRBV27 | CASSTGTTGNTIYF | TGTGCCAGCAGCACGGGGACAACTGGAAACACCATATATTTT
TRBJ2-7 | few | TRBD1 | TRBV7-6 | CASSLKGQGNEQYF | TGTGCCAGCAGCTTAAAAGGACAGGGGAACGAGCAGTACTTC